This T cell receptor (beta chain) is from a study of blood T cells in healthy people across ages. About this clonotype: A much bigger clone sits one base away, suggesting this may be a read error.

The CDR3 has 13 amino acids. Germline V gene data show CDR1 as LGHDT and CDR2 as YNNKEL (reference sequence). Combining a sample-barcoded 5' primer with a J-beta primer mix, a second PCR ran for roughly 6 to 12 cycles. TCRdb re-called the 5' RACE reads through MiXCR, storing one row per CDR3 protein. The table includes 850,000 to 1,000,000 distinct CDR3 sequences, just over 50% detected once. Sequencing used blood. The chain links TRBV3-1 to TRBJ1-2; weak D call: TRBD1 (6 bases). This clonotype was sampled from a woman between 55 and 75 years old in good health. CDR3 DNA sequence: TGTGTCAGCAGCCAAGAAGGACAGTATGGCTACACCTTC. This gives the protein CVSSQEGQYGYTF. Complete variable domain (other parts from reference TRBV3-1 and TRBJ1-2): DTAVSQTPKYLVTQMGNDKSIKCEQNLGHDTMYWYKQDSKKFLKIMFSYNNKELIINETVPNRFSPKSPDKAHLNLHINSLELGDSAVYFCVSSQEGQYGYTFGSGTRLTVV.